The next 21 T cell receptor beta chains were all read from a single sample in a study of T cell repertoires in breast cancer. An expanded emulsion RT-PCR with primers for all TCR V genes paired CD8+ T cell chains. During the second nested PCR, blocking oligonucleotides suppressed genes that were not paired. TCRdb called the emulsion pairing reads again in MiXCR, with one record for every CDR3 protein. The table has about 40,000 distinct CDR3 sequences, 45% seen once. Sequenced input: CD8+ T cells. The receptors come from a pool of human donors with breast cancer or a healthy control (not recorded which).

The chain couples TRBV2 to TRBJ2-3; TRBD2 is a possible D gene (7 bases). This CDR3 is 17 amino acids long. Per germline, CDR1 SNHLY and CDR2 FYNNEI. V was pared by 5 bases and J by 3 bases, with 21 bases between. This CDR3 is CASSSRGAGRSTDTQYF. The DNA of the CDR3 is TGTGCCAGCAGTTCCCGGGGGGCGGGGAGATCTACAGATACGCAGTATTTT.

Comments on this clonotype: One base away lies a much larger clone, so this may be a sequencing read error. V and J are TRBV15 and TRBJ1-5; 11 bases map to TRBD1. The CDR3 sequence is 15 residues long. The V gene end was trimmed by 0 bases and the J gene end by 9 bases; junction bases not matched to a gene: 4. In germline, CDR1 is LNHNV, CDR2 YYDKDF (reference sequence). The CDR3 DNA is TGTGCCACCAGCAGAGATCGGACAGGGGGCCGGCCCCAGCATTTT. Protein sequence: CATSRDRTGGRPQHF. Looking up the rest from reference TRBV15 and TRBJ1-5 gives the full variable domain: DAMVIQNPRYQVTQFGKPVTLSCSQTLNHNVMYWYQQKSSQAPKLLFHYYDKDFNNEADTPDNFQSRRPNTSFCFLDIRSPGLGDTAMYLCATSRDRTGGRPQHFGDGTRLSIL.

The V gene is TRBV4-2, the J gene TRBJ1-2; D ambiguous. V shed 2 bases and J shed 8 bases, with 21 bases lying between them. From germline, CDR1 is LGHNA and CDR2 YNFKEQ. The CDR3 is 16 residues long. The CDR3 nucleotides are TGTGCCAGCAGCCAAACTAAAACGGGGATGGCCGGCGGCTACACCTTC. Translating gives CASSQTKTGMAGGYTF.

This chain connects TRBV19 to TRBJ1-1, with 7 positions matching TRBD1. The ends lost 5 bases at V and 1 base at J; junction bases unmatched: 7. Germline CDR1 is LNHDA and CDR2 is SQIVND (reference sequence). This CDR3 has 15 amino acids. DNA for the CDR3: TGTGCCAGTAGTCTCCAGGGGGGCTGGAACACTGAAGCTTTCTTT. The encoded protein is CASSLQGGWNTEAFF.

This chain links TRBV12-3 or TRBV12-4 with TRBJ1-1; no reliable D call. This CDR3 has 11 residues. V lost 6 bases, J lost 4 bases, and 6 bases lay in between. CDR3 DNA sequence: TGTGCCAGCAGCCGGGTCACTGAAGCTTTCTTT. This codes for CASSRVTEAFF.

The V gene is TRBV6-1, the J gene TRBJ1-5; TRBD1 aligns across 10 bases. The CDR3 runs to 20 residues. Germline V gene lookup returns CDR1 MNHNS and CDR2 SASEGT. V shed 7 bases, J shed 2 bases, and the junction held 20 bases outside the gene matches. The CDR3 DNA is TGTGCCAGCACCCTTGAGGGACAGGGGCAGACGCGCCTACGCAATCAGCCCCAGCATTTT. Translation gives CASTLEGQGQTRLRNQPQHF.

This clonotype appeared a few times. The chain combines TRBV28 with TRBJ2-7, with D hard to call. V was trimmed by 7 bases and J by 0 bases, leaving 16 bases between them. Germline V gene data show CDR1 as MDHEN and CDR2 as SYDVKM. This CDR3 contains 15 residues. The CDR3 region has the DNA TGTGCCAGCACCCCCACACCCGGCCTCTCCTACGAGCAGTACTTC. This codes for CASTPTPGLSYEQYF.

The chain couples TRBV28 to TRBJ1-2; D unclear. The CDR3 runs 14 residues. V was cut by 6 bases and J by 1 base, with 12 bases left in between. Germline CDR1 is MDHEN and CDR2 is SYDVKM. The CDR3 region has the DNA TGTGCCAGCAGGACATCCGGCCTTAACTATGGCTACACCTTC. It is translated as CASRTSGLNYGYTF.

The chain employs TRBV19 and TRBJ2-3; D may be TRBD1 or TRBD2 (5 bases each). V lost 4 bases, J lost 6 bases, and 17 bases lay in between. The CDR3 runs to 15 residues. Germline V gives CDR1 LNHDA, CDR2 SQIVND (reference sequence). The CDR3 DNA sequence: TGTGCCAGTAGTACCCCCGGGACCTCCGCGGATACGCAGTATTTT. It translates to CASSTPGTSADTQYF.

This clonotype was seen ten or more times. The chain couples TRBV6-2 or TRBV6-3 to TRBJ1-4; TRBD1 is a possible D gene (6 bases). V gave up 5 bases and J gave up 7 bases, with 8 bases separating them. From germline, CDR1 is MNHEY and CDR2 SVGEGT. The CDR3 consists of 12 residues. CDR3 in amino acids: CASSQGSEKLFF. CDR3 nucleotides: TGTGCCAGCAGTCAGGGGTCTGAAAAACTGTTTTTT.

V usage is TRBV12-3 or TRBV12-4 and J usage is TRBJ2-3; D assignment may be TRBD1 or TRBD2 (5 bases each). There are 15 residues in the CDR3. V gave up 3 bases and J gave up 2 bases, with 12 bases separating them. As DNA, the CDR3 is TGTGCCAGCAGTTTCCTGGGACCAACCACAGATACGCAGTATTTT. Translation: CASSFLGPTTDTQYF.

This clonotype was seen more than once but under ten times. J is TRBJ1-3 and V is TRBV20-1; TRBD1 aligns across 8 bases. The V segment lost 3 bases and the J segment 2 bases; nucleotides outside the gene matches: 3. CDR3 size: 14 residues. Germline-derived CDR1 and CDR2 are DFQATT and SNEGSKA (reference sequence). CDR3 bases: TGCAGTGCTAGGAGGACAGGGCCTGGAAACACCATATATTTT. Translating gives CSARRTGPGNTIYF.

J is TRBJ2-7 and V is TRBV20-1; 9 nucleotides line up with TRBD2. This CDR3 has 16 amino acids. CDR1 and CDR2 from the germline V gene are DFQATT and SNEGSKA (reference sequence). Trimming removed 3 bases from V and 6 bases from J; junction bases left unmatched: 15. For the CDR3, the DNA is TGCAGTGCTAGCCCTAGCGGGGATTACTCTCCCTGCGAGCAGTACTTC. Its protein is CSASPSGDYSPCEQYF.

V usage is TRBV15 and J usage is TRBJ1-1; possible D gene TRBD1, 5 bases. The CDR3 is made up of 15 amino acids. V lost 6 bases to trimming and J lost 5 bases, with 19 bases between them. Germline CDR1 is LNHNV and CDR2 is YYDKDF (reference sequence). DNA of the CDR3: TGTGCCACCAGAGCCGGGGGGAATCGAGGGACTGAAGCTTTCTTT. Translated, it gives CATRAGGNRGTEAFF.

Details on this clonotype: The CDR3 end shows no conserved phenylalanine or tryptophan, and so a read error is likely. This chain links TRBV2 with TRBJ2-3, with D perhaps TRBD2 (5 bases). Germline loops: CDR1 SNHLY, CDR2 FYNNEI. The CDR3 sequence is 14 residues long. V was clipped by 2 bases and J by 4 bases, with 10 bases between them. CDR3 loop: CASSELWGADTQYI. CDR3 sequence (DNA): TGTGCCAGCAGTGAATTATGGGGAGCAGATACGCAGTATATT.

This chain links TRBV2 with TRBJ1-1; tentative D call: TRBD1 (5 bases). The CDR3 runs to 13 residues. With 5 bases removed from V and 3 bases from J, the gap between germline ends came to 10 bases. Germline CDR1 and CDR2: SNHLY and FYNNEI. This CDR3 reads CASSTGGDTEAFF. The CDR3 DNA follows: TGTGCCAGCAGTACCGGGGGGGACACTGAAGCTTTCTTT.

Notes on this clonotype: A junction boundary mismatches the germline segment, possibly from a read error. The CDR3 nucleotides are TGTGCCAGCAGCCGCGACGGTGACTATGGGTACAACTTC. Translation: CASSRDGDYGYNF. The chain recombines TRBV6-1 with TRBJ1-2; D uncertain. CDR1 is MNHNS and CDR2 is SASEGT in the germline V gene. The CDR3 consists of 13 residues.

CDR3: CASSLGQVDEQFF. The CDR3 bases are TGCGCCAGCAGCCTGGGACAGGTCGATGAGCAGTTCTTC. This chain links TRBV5-1 with TRBJ2-1; 8 bases line up with TRBD1. Trimming took 4 bases from V and 8 from J; bases not matched to a gene: 5. In germline, CDR1 is SGHRS, CDR2 YFSETQ. This CDR3 contains 13 residues.

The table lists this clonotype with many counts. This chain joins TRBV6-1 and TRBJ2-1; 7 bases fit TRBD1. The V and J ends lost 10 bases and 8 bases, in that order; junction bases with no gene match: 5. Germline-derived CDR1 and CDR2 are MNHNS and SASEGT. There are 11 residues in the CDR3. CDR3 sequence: CATRDSHEQFF. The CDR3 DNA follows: TGTGCCACCCGGGACAGCCATGAGCAGTTCTTC.

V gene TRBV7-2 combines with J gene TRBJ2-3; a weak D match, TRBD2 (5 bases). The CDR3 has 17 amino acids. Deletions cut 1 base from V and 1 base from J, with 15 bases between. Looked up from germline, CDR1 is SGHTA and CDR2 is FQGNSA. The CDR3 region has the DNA TGTGCCAGCAGCTTAGAAAGTCCTAGCTGGGGCACAGATACGCAGTATTTT. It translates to CASSLESPSWGTDTQYF.

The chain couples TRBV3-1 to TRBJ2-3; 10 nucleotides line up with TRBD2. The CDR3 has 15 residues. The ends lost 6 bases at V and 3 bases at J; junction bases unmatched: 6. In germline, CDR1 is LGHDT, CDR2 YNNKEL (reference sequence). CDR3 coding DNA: TGTGCCAGCAGTCTCACTAGCGGGATGACAGATACGCAGTATTTT. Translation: CASSLTSGMTDTQYF.